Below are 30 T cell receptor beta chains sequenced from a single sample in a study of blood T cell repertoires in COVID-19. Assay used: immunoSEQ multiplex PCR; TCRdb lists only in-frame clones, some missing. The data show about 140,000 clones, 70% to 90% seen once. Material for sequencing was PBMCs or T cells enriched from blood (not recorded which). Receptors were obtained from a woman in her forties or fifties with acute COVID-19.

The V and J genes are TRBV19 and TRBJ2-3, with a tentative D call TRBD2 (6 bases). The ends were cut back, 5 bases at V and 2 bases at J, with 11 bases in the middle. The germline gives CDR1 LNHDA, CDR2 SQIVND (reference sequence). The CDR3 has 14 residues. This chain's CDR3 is CASSLTRYTDTQYF. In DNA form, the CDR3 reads TGTGCCAGTAGTCTGACTAGATACACAGATACGCAGTATTTT. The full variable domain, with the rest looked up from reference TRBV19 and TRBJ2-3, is DGGITQSPKYLFRKEGQNVTLSCEQNLNHDAMYWYRQDPGQGLRLIYYSQIVNDFQKGDIAEGYSVSREKKESFPLTVTSAQKNPTAFYLCASSLTRYTDTQYFGPGTRLTVL.

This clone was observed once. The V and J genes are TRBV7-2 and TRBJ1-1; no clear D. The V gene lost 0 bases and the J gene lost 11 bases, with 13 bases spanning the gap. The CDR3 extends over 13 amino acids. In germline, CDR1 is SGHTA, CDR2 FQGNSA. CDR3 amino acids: CASSLADTPRAFF. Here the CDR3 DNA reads TGTGCCAGCAGCTTAGCGGATACACCCAGGGCTTTCTTT.

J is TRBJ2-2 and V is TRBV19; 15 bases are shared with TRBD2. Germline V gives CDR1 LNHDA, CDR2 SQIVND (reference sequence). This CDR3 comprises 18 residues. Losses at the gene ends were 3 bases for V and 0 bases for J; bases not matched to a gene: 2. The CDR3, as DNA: TGTGCCAGTAGTATTGGACTAGCGGGAGGGCCGAACACCGGGGAGCTGTTTTTT. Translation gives CASSIGLAGGPNTGELFF. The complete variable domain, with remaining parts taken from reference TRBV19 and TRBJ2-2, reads DGGITQSPKYLFRKEGQNVTLSCEQNLNHDAMYWYRQDPGQGLRLIYYSQIVNDFQKGDIAEGYSVSREKKESFPLTVTSAQKNPTAFYLCASSIGLAGGPNTGELFFGEGSRLTVL.

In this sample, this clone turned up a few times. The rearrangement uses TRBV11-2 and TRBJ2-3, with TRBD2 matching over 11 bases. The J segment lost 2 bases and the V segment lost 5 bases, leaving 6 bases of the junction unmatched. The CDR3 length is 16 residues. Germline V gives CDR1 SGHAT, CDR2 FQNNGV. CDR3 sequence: CASSAYSGRATDTQYF. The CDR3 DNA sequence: TGTGCCAGCAGCGCCTATAGCGGGAGGGCCACAGATACGCAGTATTTT.

The DNA of the CDR3 is TGTGCCAGCAGCTTAACAGTTTTCGGCTACGAGCAGTACTTC. Its protein product is CASSLTVFGYEQYF. V gene TRBV7-6 combines with J gene TRBJ2-7; D call uncertain. Trimming cost V 2 bases and J 3 bases, with 11 bases left between them. CDR1 is SGHVS, CDR2 FNYEAQ, per germline. This CDR3 has 14 amino acids.

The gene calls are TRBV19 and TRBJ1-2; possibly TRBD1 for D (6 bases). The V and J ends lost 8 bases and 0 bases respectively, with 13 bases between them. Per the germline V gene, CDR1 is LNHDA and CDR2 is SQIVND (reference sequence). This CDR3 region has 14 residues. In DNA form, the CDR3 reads TGTGCCAGTCTTCAGGGGACCACTAACTATGGCTACACCTTC. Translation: CASLQGTTNYGYTF.

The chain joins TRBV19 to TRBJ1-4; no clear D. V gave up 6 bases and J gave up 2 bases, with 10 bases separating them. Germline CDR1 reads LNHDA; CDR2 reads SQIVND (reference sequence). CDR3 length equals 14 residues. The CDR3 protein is CASRFRDTNEKLFF. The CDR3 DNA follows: TGTGCCAGTAGATTCCGGGATACTAATGAAAAACTGTTTTTT.

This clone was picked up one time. As DNA, the CDR3 is TGTGCCAGCAGTTATACAGGGGAAGCTGAAGCTTTCTTT. Translation: CASSYTGEAEAFF. V and J are TRBV6-2 or TRBV6-3 and TRBJ1-1, with 7 positions matching TRBD1. There are 13 residues in the CDR3. Germline assignment: CDR1 MNHEY and CDR2 SVGEGT. With 3 bases clipped from V and 6 bases from J, the junction kept 4 bases outside the gene matches.

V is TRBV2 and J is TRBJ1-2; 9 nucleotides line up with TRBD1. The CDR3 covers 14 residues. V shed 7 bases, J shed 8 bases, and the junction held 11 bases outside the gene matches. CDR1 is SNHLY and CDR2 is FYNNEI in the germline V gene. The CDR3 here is CASTESGTGSGYTF. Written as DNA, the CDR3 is TGTGCCAGCACTGAGAGCGGGACAGGGTCCGGCTACACCTTC.

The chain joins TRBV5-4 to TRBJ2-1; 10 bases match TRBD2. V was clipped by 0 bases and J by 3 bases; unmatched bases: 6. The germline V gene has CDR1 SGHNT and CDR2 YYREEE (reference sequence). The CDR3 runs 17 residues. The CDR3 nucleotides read TGTGCCAGCAGCTTGGCCCTTCTAGCGGGGGACTACAATGAGCAGTTCTTC. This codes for CASSLALLAGDYNEQFF.

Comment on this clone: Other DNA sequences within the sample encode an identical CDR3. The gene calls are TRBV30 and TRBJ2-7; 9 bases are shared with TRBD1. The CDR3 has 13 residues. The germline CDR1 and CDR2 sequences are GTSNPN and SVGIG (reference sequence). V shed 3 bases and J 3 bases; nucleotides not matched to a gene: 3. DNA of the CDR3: TGTGCCTGGAGCTTGGGACAGGGCTACGAGCAGTACTTC. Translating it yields CAWSLGQGYEQYF.

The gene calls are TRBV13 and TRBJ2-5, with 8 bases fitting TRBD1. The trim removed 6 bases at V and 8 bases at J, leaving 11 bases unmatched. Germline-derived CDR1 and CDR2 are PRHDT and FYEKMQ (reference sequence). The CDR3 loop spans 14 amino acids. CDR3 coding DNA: TGTGCCAGCAGGGCCCAGGGACAGGTCACAACCCAGTACTTC. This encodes CASRAQGQVTTQYF.

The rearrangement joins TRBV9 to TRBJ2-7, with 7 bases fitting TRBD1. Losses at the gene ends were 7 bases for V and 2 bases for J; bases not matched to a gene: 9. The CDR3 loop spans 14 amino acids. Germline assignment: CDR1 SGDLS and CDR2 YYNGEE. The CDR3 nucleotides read TGTGCCAGCTCACTCACCGGGACAGCCTACGAGCAGTACTTC. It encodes CASSLTGTAYEQYF.

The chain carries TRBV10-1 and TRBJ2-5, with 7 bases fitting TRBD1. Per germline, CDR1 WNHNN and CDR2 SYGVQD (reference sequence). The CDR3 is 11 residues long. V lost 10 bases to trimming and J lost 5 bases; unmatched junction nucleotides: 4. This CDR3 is CAIQGKETQYF. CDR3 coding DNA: TGCGCCATACAGGGGAAGGAGACCCAGTACTTC.

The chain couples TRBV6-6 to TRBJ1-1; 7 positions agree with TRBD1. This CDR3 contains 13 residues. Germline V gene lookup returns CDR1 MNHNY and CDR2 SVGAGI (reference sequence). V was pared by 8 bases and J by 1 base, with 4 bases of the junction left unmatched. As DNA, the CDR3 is TGTGCCAGCGTCCGGGACAGGAACACTGAAGCTTTCTTT. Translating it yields CASVRDRNTEAFF.

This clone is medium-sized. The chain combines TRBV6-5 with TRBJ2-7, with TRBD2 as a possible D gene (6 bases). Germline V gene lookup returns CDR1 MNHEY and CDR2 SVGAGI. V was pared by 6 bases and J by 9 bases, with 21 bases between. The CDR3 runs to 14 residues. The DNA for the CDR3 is TGTGCCAGCAGAGTTTCCCGGGACTTTGAGGGGCAGTACTTC. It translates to CASRVSRDFEGQYF.

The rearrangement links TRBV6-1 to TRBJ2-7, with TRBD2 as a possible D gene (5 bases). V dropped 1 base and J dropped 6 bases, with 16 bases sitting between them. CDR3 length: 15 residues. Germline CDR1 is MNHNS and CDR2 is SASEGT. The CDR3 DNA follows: TGTGCCAGCAGTGAAGTTACCGGGATGGTTGCCGAGCAGTACTTC. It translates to CASSEVTGMVAEQYF.

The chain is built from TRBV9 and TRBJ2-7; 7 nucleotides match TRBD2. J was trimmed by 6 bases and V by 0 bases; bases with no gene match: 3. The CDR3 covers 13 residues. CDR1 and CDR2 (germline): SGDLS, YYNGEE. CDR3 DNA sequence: TGTGCCAGCAGCGTAGCTTGGGGGGGCGAGCAGTACTTC. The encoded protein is CASSVAWGGEQYF.

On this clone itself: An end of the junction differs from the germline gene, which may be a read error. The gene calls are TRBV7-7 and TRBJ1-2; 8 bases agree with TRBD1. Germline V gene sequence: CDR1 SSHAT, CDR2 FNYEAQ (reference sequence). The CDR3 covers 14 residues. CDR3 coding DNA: TGTGCTAGCAGCTTAGTTACCAGGGGGCATGGCTACACCTTC. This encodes CASSLVTRGHGYTF.

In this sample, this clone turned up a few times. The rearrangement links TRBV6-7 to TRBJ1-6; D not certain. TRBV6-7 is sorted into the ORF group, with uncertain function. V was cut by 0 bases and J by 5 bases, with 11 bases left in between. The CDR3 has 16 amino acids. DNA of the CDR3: TGTGCCAGCAGTTACTCCTATGAGAGGGATAATTCACCCCTCCACTTT. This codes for CASSYSYERDNSPLHF.

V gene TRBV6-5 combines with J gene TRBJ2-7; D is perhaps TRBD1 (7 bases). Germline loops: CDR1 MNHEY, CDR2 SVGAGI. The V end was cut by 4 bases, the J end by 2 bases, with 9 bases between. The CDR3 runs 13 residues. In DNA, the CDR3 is TGTGCCAGCAGTTCAGGGGGGCCCTACGAGCAGTACTTC. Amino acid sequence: CASSSGGPYEQYF.

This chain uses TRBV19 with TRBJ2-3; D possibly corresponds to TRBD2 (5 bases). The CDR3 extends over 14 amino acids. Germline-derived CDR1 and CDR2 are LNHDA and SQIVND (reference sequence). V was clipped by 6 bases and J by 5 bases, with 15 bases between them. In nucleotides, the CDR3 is TGTGCCAGTAGCCCTCGGGATGCTGTAGATACGCAGTATTTT. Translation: CASSPRDAVDTQYF.

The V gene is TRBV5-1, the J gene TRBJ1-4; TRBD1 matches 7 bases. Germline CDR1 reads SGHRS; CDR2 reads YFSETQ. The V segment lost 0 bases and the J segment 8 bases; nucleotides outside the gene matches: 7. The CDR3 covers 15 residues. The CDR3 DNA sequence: TGCGCCAGCAGCTTGGGGCGGACAGGCGAGGAAAAACTGTTTTTT. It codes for CASSLGRTGEEKLFF.

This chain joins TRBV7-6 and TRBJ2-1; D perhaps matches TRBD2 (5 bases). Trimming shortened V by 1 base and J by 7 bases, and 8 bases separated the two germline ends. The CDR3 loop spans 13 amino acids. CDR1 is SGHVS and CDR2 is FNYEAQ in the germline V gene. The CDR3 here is CASSLETGNEQFF. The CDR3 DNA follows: TGTGCCAGCAGCTTAGAGACGGGAAATGAGCAGTTCTTC.

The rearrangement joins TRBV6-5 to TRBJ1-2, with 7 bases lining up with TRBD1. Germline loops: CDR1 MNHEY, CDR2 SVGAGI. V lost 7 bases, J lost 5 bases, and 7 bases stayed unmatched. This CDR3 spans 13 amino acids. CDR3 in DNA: TGTGCCAGCAAAGGGACAGCGAATTATGGCTACACCTTC. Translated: CASKGTANYGYTF.

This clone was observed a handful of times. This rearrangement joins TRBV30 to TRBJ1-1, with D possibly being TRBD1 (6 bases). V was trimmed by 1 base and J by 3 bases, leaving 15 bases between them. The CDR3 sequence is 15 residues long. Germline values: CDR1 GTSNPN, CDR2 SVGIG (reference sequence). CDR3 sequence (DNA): TGTGCCTGGAGTGCCCTGACAGGAGGTTACACTGAAGCTTTCTTT. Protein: CAWSALTGGYTEAFF.

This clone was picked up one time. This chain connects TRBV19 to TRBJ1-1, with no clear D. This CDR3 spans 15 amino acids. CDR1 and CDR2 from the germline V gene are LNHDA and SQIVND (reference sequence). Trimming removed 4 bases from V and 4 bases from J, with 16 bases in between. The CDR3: CASSSEADGSTEAFF. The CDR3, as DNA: TGTGCCAGTAGTAGCGAGGCTGACGGGTCCACTGAAGCTTTCTTT.

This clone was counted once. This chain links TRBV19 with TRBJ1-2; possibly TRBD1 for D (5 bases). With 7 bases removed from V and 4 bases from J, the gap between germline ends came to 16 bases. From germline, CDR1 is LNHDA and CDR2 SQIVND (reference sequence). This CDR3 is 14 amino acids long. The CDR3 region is CASTLTGESYGYTF. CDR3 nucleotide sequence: TGTGCCAGTACCTTAACAGGAGAGTCCTATGGCTACACCTTC. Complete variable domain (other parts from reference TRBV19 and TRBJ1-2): DGGITQSPKYLFRKEGQNVTLSCEQNLNHDAMYWYRQDPGQGLRLIYYSQIVNDFQKGDIAEGYSVSREKKESFPLTVTSAQKNPTAFYLCASTLTGESYGYTFGSGTRLTVV.

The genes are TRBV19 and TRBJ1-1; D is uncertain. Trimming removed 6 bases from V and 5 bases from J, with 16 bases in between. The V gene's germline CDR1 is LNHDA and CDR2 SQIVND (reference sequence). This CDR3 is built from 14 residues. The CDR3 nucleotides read TGTGCCAGTAGGGAAGGGATCCCGGGGACTGAAGCTTTCTTT. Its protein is CASREGIPGTEAFF. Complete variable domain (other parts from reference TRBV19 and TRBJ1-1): DGGITQSPKYLFRKEGQNVTLSCEQNLNHDAMYWYRQDPGQGLRLIYYSQIVNDFQKGDIAEGYSVSREKKESFPLTVTSAQKNPTAFYLCASREGIPGTEAFFGQGTRLTVV.

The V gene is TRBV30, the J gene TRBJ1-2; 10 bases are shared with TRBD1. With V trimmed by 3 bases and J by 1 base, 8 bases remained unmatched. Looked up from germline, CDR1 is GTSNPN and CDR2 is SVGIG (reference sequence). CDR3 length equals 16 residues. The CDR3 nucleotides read TGTGCCTGGAGGCTCCACGGGACAGGGGATAACTATGGCTACACCTTC. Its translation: CAWRLHGTGDNYGYTF.